Following are 5 T cell receptor beta chains from one sample sequenced in a study of regulatory T cells in long-lasting Graves disease. Regarding time point: persistent/refractory GD, antithyroid drugs over 5 years with positive TRAb. Construction of the TCR library relied on RNA isolated from PBMCs. For TCR beta, libraries came from iRepertoire HTBI primers and Arm-PCR of CDR3 regions. One entry per CDR3 protein results from TCRdb running MiXCR on the multiplex PCR reads. The sample contains 300,000 to 500,000 distinct CDR3 sequences, around 20% of which appear only once. This specimen consisted of peripheral blood mononuclear cells (PBMCs), obtained when the disease was refractory, from a patient treated with antithyroid drugs. The receptors shown here come from a female donor with Graves disease.

This clonotype occurred many times. The V call is TRBV28, the J call TRBJ2-7; 8 nucleotides line up with TRBD2. The junction had 5 bases not matched to a gene; V was cut back by 5 bases and J by 2 bases. This CDR3 region has 14 residues. CDR1 and CDR2 from the germline V gene are MDHEN and SYDVKM. CDR3 protein: CASSTLAGPYEQYF. The CDR3 DNA is TGTGCCAGCAGTACCCTAGCGGGTCCCTACGAGCAGTACTTC.

The chain employs TRBV5-6 and TRBJ2-5, with 7 positions matching TRBD2. Germline V CDR1 and CDR2: SGHDT, YYEEEE. The CDR3 runs 16 residues. V trimming: 3 bases; J trimming: 0 bases; junction bases outside the gene matches: 8. The CDR3: CASSWGGPRDQETQYF. CDR3 DNA: TGTGCCAGCAGCTGGGGGGGACCGCGGGACCAAGAGACCCAGTACTTC.

J is TRBJ1-2 and V is TRBV30; TRBD1 matches at 7 bases. V was pared by 3 bases and J by 2 bases, with 6 bases of the junction left unmatched. This CDR3 is built from 14 residues. The germline V gene encodes CDR1 GTSNPN and CDR2 SVGIG (reference sequence). The CDR3 nucleotides read TGTGCCTGGAGCCGGGACAGTAGCAACTATGGCTACACCTTC. This sequence encodes CAWSRDSSNYGYTF.

This clonotype was observed a handful of times. The chain joins TRBV25-1 to TRBJ1-5, with 9 nucleotides matching TRBD1. Looked up from germline, CDR1 is MGHDK and CDR2 is SYGVNS. The CDR3 length is 14 residues. The ends lost 5 bases at V and 6 bases at J; junction bases unmatched: 5. Here the CDR3 DNA reads TGTGCCAGCAGTAAGACAGGGGGTAGTCAGCCCCAGCATTTT. The encoded protein is CASSKTGGSQPQHF.

This clonotype was recorded many times. The chain recombines TRBV11-2 with TRBJ2-7; TRBD2 matches at 8 bases. The CDR3 spans 13 residues. Germline V gives CDR1 SGHAT, CDR2 FQNNGV. With 5 bases clipped from V and 4 bases from J, the junction kept 4 bases outside the gene matches. The CDR3 spells CASSTGGGYEQYF. CDR3 sequence (DNA): TGTGCCAGCAGCACCGGGGGGGGGTACGAGCAGTACTTC.